A selection of T cell receptor beta chains follows, all from one sample in a study of shared clonotypes between healthy human individuals. Sequencing was performed with immunoSEQ multiplex PCR; in TCRdb, only in-frame clones are kept and a portion is missing. Here the sample spans around 580,000 clones, nearly 98% being singletons. The sequencing sample was made of naive CD8+ T cells sorted from blood. The receptors derive from a man aged 25 to 45 in good health. Each CDR3 is given without its conserved first and last residue.

J,V,CDR3
TRBJ1-1,TRBV7-9,ASSFGLSEAF
TRBJ2-7,TRBV29-1,SVVWTALSSYEQY
TRBJ2-1,TRBV14,ASSLRGGYNEQF
TRBJ1-2,TRBV4-1,ASSRFLGDQSGYT
TRBJ1-4,TRBV2,ASTGGYNEKLF
TRBJ2-4,TRBV7-9,ASSSQTSGRANIQY
TRBJ2-7,TRBV27,ASSPGKFYEQY
TRBJ2-1,TRBV5-6,ASSRIAGANNEQF
TRBJ1-2,TRBV9,ASSPATYGYT
TRBJ2-7,TRBV7-9,ASREPGQGDLSSYEQY
TRBJ2-7,TRBV5-5,ASSPSSMVRGPEQY
TRBJ1-1,TRBV4-1,ASSQVVSGYLAEAF
TRBJ2-1,TRBV27,ASSPREANSYNEQF
TRBJ2-6,TRBV7-9,ASQANVLT
TRBJ2-3,TRBV7-6,ASSWGHGSPTDTQY
TRBJ2-3,TRBV27,ASGPGTLLTDTQY
TRBJ2-5,TRBV20-1,TLGLQETQY
TRBJ2-7,TRBV4-1,ASSQDLAGGIYEQY
TRBJ2-1,TRBV6-5,ASSEPTGARF
TRBJ2-7,TRBV4-3,ASSHKISGSSYEQY
TRBJ1-2,TRBV15,ATSRIGQGDYGYT
TRBJ2-2,TRBV7-9,ASSLSRDRNTGELF
TRBJ2-7,TRBV29-1,SVRTSGRYEQY
TRBJ1-2,TRBV6-5,ASSYTDRGRNYGYT
TRBJ2-3,TRBV18,ASSPPIDLVIAGVRDTQY
TRBJ1-1,TRBV7-9,ASSLYSPLEAF
TRBJ2-6,TRBV7-9,ASSSNRDSGANVLT
TRBJ2-1,TRBV29-1,SVEETSAYNEQF
TRBJ2-1,TRBV27,ASSSAFDSYNEQF
TRBJ2-1,TRBV30,AWNVGLLEQF
TRBJ2-6,TRBV29-1,SVDFGSGANVLT
TRBJ1-2,TRBV5-4,ASSPGQGARGGYT
TRBJ2-1,TRBV4-1,ASSQEDRYNEQF
TRBJ2-1,TRBV2,ASSERAGLPYNEQF
TRBJ2-3,TRBV6-5,ASSYSPGSTQY
TRBJ2-1,TRBV11-2,ASSLGGNSYNEQF
TRBJ2-3,TRBV9,ASSVVGGRSTDTQY
TRBJ2-7,TRBV15,ATSPRDRTYEQY
TRBJ2-3,TRBV30,AWSVGLAGTDTQY
TRBJ2-7,TRBV29-1,SATYDEQY
TRBJ2-3,TRBV6-5,ASSYSAADTQY
TRBJ2-7,TRBV11-2,ASSLSPRHSSHYEQY
TRBJ2-6,TRBV6-5,ASSYSPSGANVLT
TRBJ2-3,TRBV7-9,ASSSGSGVRDTQY
TRBJ2-1,TRBV5-6,ASSSGTDEQF
TRBJ2-3,TRBV18,ASSRLERGDTQY
TRBJ2-4,TRBV29-1,SVEVGLFKY
TRBJ2-1,TRBV20-1,SAAVNEQF
TRBJ2-3,TRBV7-9,ASSASDRAGTDTQY
TRBJ1-3,TRBV4-2,ASNEDNGNTIY